The 27 T cell receptor beta chains listed next were all sequenced from one sample in a study of T cells in Graves' hyperthyroidism and ophthalmopathy (dated 2019 in TCRdb). The library was generated by multiplex PCR. The instrument was an Illumina HiSeq 2000. The TCR beta CDR3 regions were amplified from the RNA transcripts. The first round of RT-PCR for the TCR CDR3 was performed with the HTBI primer set and the Qiagen OneStep RT-PCR kit. The public reads were reprocessed in TCRdb via fastp at Q25 and MiXCR, keeping in-frame beta chains. Every CDR3 protein is listed once, alongside the most common genes and DNA of its rows. For this sample the table gives about 400,000 distinct CDR3 sequences, of which less than 20% were detected only once. The ten largest make up 13% to 15% of the sample. Sequenced material: blood. These receptor sequences come from a woman aged 18-29 years with Graves' hyperthyroidism.

There are many counts of this clonotype. J is TRBJ2-5 and V is TRBV6-1, with TRBD1 matching over 9 bases. V was clipped by 5 bases and J by 5 bases; unmatched bases: 6. Germline V gene sequence: CDR1 MNHNS, CDR2 SASEGT. CDR3 length equals 14 residues. Here the CDR3 reads CASSLDRGHETQYF. Written as DNA, the CDR3 is TGTGCCAGCAGTTTGGACAGGGGTCATGAGACCCAGTACTTC.

This rearrangement joins TRBV20-1 to TRBJ1-1, with 8 nucleotides matching TRBD1. In germline, CDR1 is DFQATT, CDR2 SNEGSKA (reference sequence). The CDR3 sequence is 14 residues long. The V segment lost 2 bases and the J segment 1 base; nucleotides outside the gene matches: 3. CDR3 coding DNA: TGCAGTGCTAGACAGGGGGCTAGGAACACTGAAGCTTTCTTT. Translating it yields CSARQGARNTEAFF.

This clonotype showed up many times. The V and J genes are TRBV11-1 and TRBJ2-1; D may be TRBD2 (6 bases). Trimming removed 5 bases at V and 9 bases at J, with 14 bases between. Germline V CDR1 and CDR2: SGHAT, FQDESV (reference sequence). CDR3 size: 13 residues. Here the CDR3 DNA reads TGTGCCAGCAGCCCGGAGGGAAGGATTGAGCAGTTCTTC. Residues: CASSPEGRIEQFF.

The CDR3 nucleotides read TGTGCCAGCAGCCTGGACAGGGTTAGCACCGGGGAGCTGTTTTTT. Translated: CASSLDRVSTGELFF. The genes are TRBV7-9 and TRBJ2-2; 8 bases are shared with TRBD1. The V segment lost 5 bases and the J segment 4 bases; nucleotides outside the gene matches: 6. CDR3 length: 15 amino acids. Germline loops: CDR1 SEHNR, CDR2 FQNEAQ (reference sequence).

In its sample, this clonotype was seen many times. The chain carries TRBV20-1 and TRBJ1-2; D is unclear. Germline CDR1 and CDR2: DFQATT and SNEGSKA (reference sequence). This CDR3 region has 12 residues. With 6 bases removed from V and 2 bases from J, the gap between germline ends came to 10 bases. CDR3 DNA: TGCAGTGCGGTCGAGATAAACTATGGCTACACCTTC. Residues: CSAVEINYGYTF.

About this clonotype: This may be a read error: a much more frequent sequence differs by one nucleotide. V gene TRBV5-1 combines with J gene TRBJ2-1; a possible D gene is TRBD2 (6 bases). The CDR3 spans 14 residues. Germline V lookup: CDR1 SGHRS, CDR2 YFSETQ. CDR3 loop: CASSPSDGYNEQLF. CDR3 nucleotides: TGTGCCAGCAGCCCTAGCGACGGGTACAATGAGCAGCTCTTC.

This clonotype was detected many times. The chain combines TRBV12-3 or TRBV12-4 with TRBJ1-1; possibly TRBD1 for D (5 bases). Trimming pared 3 bases from V and 1 base from J, leaving 18 bases between. The length of the CDR3 is 17 residues. CDR3 coding DNA: TGTGCCAGCAGTTTTTTTAACGGGGCCTACTCGAACACTGAAGCTTTCTTT. It is translated as CASSFFNGAYSNTEAFF.

This clonotype was counted many times. The chain employs TRBV11-3 and TRBJ1-2; D is unclear. Germline-derived CDR1 and CDR2 are SGHNT and YENEEA. Trimming removed 4 bases at V and 4 bases at J, with 16 bases between. There are 15 residues in the CDR3. This chain's CDR3 is CASSSLHRIPYGYTF. In DNA form, the CDR3 reads TGTGCCAGCAGCTCTCTACATCGGATACCCTATGGCTACACCTTC.

This clonotype was observed at least ten times. V gene TRBV2 combines with J gene TRBJ2-7; D perhaps matches TRBD2 (5 bases). The CDR3 is made up of 13 amino acids. V dropped 10 bases and J dropped 4 bases, with 17 bases sitting between them. Germline V lookup: CDR1 SNHLY, CDR2 FYNNEI. For the CDR3, the DNA is TGTGCCATACAACAAGTGGGGAGTTACGAGCAGTACTTC. Its translation: CAIQQVGSYEQYF.

The J gene is TRBJ1-1, the V gene TRBV11-2; TRBD1 matches 7 bases. V lost 0 bases to trimming and J lost 8 bases; unmatched junction nucleotides: 15. In germline, CDR1 is SGHAT, CDR2 FQNNGV. The CDR3 covers 17 residues. CDR3 coding DNA: TGTGCCAGCAGCTTAGATCCAGGGGGTCGGTTTAAGGGCGAAGCTTTCTTT. It yields the protein CASSLDPGGRFKGEAFF.

This clonotype was found many times. The V call is TRBV12-3 or TRBV12-4, the J call TRBJ2-5, with 16 bases matching TRBD2. The CDR3 spans 17 residues. Trimming at V came to 3 bases and at J to 4 bases, leaving 5 bases not matched to a gene. CDR3: CASSFVGTSGRGETQYF. The CDR3 DNA sequence: TGTGCCAGCAGTTTCGTCGGGACTAGCGGGAGGGGAGAGACCCAGTACTTC.

The chain couples TRBV29-1 to TRBJ1-3, with a tentative D call TRBD1 (6 bases). V lost 5 bases, J lost 3 bases, and 8 bases lay in between. CDR3 length: 12 residues. Germline CDR1 reads SQVTM; CDR2 reads ANQGSEA. The CDR3 nucleotides are TGCAGCGTTTTCAGGGGTGGAAACACCATATATTTT. Translating it yields CSVFRGGNTIYF.

This clonotype showed up just a few times. J is TRBJ2-5 and V is TRBV29-1, with 14 bases identical to TRBD2. J lost 5 bases, V lost 5 bases, and 13 bases had no gene match. CDR1 is SQVTM and CDR2 is ANQGSEA in the germline V gene. The CDR3 spans 17 residues. The CDR3 region is CSVMRPTSGRAWETQYF. The CDR3 region has the DNA TGCAGCGTTATGCGACCGACTAGCGGGAGGGCATGGGAGACCCAGTACTTC.

In its sample, this clonotype was seen many times. J is TRBJ2-3 and V is TRBV2; maybe TRBD1 (6 bases). Trimming removed 7 bases at V and 4 bases at J, with 18 bases between. Per germline, CDR1 SNHLY and CDR2 FYNNEI. The CDR3 loop spans 15 amino acids. CDR3 bases: TGTGCCAGCAAGCCCTCGGGCAGGGGCCCAGATACGCAGTATTTT. As protein: CASKPSGRGPDTQYF.

This clonotype came up many times. The rearrangement joins TRBV7-2 to TRBJ2-1; D is uncertain. Trimming removed 2 bases from V and 8 bases from J, with 7 bases in between. Germline CDR1 and CDR2: SGHTA and FQGNSA. This CDR3 has 12 amino acids. CDR3 protein: CASSLFRDEQFF. CDR3 nucleotides: TGTGCCAGCAGCTTATTCCGGGATGAGCAGTTCTTC.

At least ten counts were recorded for this clonotype. J is TRBJ1-5 and V is TRBV3-1; D might be TRBD1 (5 bases). Trimming removed 0 bases at V and 4 bases at J, with 10 bases between. The CDR3 spans 15 residues. Per the germline V gene, CDR1 is LGHDT and CDR2 is YNNKEL (reference sequence). The CDR3 region has the DNA TGTGCCAGCAGCCAAGAAGGACATCAGAATCAGCCCCAGCATTTT. Encoded protein: CASSQEGHQNQPQHF. Full variable domain (remainder filled in from reference TRBV3-1 and TRBJ1-5): DTAVSQTPKYLVTQMGNDKSIKCEQNLGHDTMYWYKQDSKKFLKIMFSYNNKELIINETVPNRFSPKSPDKAHLNLHINSLELGDSAVYFCASSQEGHQNQPQHFGDGTRLSIL.

This clonotype was seen a handful of times. The J gene is TRBJ2-3, the V gene TRBV11-2; a possible D gene is TRBD2 (5 bases). The CDR3 is 14 residues long. CDR1 is SGHAT and CDR2 is FQNNGV in the germline V gene. Trimming took 5 bases from V and 3 from J, leaving 12 bases between them. The CDR3, as DNA: TGTGCCAGCAGCCTTCCGGGATGGACAGATACGCAGTATTTT. It codes for CASSLPGWTDTQYF.

This clonotype was observed a few times. V and J are TRBV3-1 and TRBJ1-4; TRBD1 matches at 10 bases. With V trimmed by 0 bases and J by 2 bases, 6 bases remained unmatched. The CDR3 sequence is 18 residues long. In germline, CDR1 is LGHDT, CDR2 YNNKEL (reference sequence). CDR3 protein: CASSQDVPGQGTNEKLFF. In nucleotides, the CDR3 is TGTGCCAGCAGCCAAGACGTCCCGGGACAGGGGACTAATGAAAAACTGTTTTTT.

In the case of this clonotype: Given a much more abundant clone one base away, this may be a read error. The chain carries TRBV2 and TRBJ2-5; D gene unclear. The CDR3 extends over 16 amino acids. CDR1 is SNHLY and CDR2 is FYNNEI in the germline V gene. The CDR3 loop reads CASSEELGVTQETRYF. The DNA of the CDR3 is TGTGCCAGCAGTGAAGAGTTGGGTGTCACACAAGAGACCCGGTACTTC.

This clonotype was picked up a small number of times. Written as DNA, the CDR3 is TGCGCCAGCAGCTCGGGACAGGGGTCCTCCTACGAGCAGTACTTC. It specifies CASSSGQGSSYEQYF. The chain recombines TRBV5-1 with TRBJ2-7; TRBD1 agrees at 10 bases. V shed 3 bases and J 0 bases; nucleotides not matched to a gene: 3. This CDR3 region has 15 residues. Germline lookup yields CDR1 SGHRS and CDR2 YFSETQ.

The rearrangement uses TRBV15 and TRBJ2-5; tentative D call: TRBD2 (5 bases). The CDR3 is 14 amino acids. Germline loops: CDR1 LNHNV, CDR2 YYDKDF (reference sequence). V lost 4 bases to trimming and J lost 4 bases, with 13 bases between them. CDR3 protein: CATSILGIGETQYF. For the CDR3, the DNA is TGTGCCACCAGCATCCTCGGGATCGGAGAGACCCAGTACTTC.

A remark on this clonotype: With a much larger clone just one base away, this may be a read error. The chain carries TRBV28 and TRBJ2-7; TRBD1 agrees at 7 bases. Germline-derived CDR1 and CDR2 are MDHEN and SYDVKM. This CDR3 region has 13 residues. Germline trimming cut 6 bases from V and 5 bases from J; bases unmatched to any gene: 7. DNA of the CDR3: TGTGCCAGCAGCTTTGAACAGGGGCACGAGCAGTACTTC. Encoded protein: CASSFEQGHEQYF.

The chain has TRBV5-6 and TRBJ2-1; D remains ambiguous. Germline V gives CDR1 SGHDT, CDR2 YYEEEE. Deletions cut 2 bases from V and 3 bases from J, with 18 bases between. This CDR3 is built from 17 residues. As DNA, the CDR3 is TGTGCCAGCAGCTTATATATTCTTACACCTGGCTACAATGAGCAGTTCTTC. This translates into CASSLYILTPGYNEQFF. Combining the CDR3 with reference TRBV5-6 and TRBJ2-1 gives the whole variable domain DAGVTQSPTHLIKTRGQQVTLRCSPKSGHDTVSWYQQALGQGPQFIFQYYEEEERQRGNFPDRFSGHQFPNYSSELNVNALLLGDSALYLCASSLYILTPGYNEQFFGPGTRLTVL.

Comment on this clonotype: One base away lies a much larger clone, so this may be a sequencing read error. The CDR3 DNA follows: TGTGCCAGCAACGGGGGGGGGGATACGCAGTATTTT. Protein product: CASNGGGDTQYF. The chain combines TRBV27 with TRBJ2-3; 8 nucleotides match TRBD2. V shed 7 bases, J shed 6 bases, and the junction held 3 bases outside the gene matches. The CDR3 covers 12 residues. Germline CDR1 and CDR2: MNHEY and SMNVEV (reference sequence).

This chain uses TRBV7-2 with TRBJ2-1; D remains ambiguous. CDR3 size: 15 residues. CDR1 SGHTA and CDR2 FQGNSA come from the germline V gene. V lost 1 base and J lost 4, with 11 bases in between. The CDR3 DNA is TGTGCCAGCAGCTTAGGTTCTGCCCTTTACAATGAGCAGTTCTTC. Its protein product is CASSLGSALYNEQFF.

This clonotype came up many times. The CDR3 sequence: CATSGRDRNQPQHF. The CDR3, as DNA: TGTGCCACCAGTGGCCGGGACAGAAATCAGCCCCAGCATTTT. The chain employs TRBV24-1 and TRBJ1-5; TRBD1 aligns across 7 bases. Germline V gives CDR1 KGHDR, CDR2 SFDVKD. After removal of 5 bases from V and 4 bases from J, the junction contained 4 bases not matched to a gene. The CDR3 loop spans 14 amino acids.

This clonotype was counted between two and nine times. CDR3 coding DNA: TGTGCCACCAGTGGACCGGGACAGGGGGCGGCAGGTTATGGCTACACCTTC. It is translated as CATSGPGQGAAGYGYTF. V usage is TRBV24-1 and J usage is TRBJ1-2; 12 nucleotides match TRBD1. CDR3 length: 17 amino acids. In germline, CDR1 is KGHDR, CDR2 SFDVKD. V lost 5 bases and J lost 5; bases outside the gene matches: 11.